A selection of T cell receptor beta chains follows, all from one sample in a study of shared clonotypes between healthy human individuals. Produced via immunoSEQ multiplex PCR; TCRdb's table is partial and in-frame only. This sample has some 2,100,000 clones, with about 92% found just once. Input material: naive CD8+ T cells from PBMCs. The receptors shown here come from a man aged 18 to 29 in good health. Some clones in this sample may be carry-over from other donors' samples. CDR3s include the opening cysteine and the closing phenylalanine or tryptophan. D genes are given only for firm matches. Clone size is not always given. Where it is, it says once, few, many or a class for expanded clones.

V: TRBV27; size: NA; J: TRBJ2-3; D: TRBD2; DNA: TGTGCCAGCAGTTACCAGCGGGAGTTGGGCACAGATACGCAGTATTTT; CDR3: CASSYQRELGTDTQYF
V: TRBV11-2; size: NA; J: TRBJ2-7; D: NA; DNA: TGTGCCAGCAGCTTAGACGGACGGGCCGAGCAGTACTTC; CDR3: CASSLDGRAEQYF
V: TRBV7-8; size: NA; J: TRBJ2-5; D: NA; DNA: TGTGCCAGCAGCTTAGCCCTTGTGGGCAGCGTCTTTTATCAAGAGACCCAGTACTTC; CDR3: CASSLALVGSVFYQETQYF
V: TRBV27; size: NA; J: TRBJ2-7; D: NA; DNA: TGTGCCAGCAGTTCGGAGCAGTACTTC; CDR3: CASSSEQYF
V: TRBV12-5; size: NA; J: TRBJ2-1; D: TRBD1; DNA: TGTGCTAGTGGTTTGCTACAGGGGCTATACAATGAGCAGTTCTTC; CDR3: CASGLLQGLYNEQFF
V: TRBV28; size: once; J: TRBJ1-5; D: TRBD1; DNA: TGTGCCAGCAGTTTAGTCGAGGGGGACAGATATAGCAATCAGCCCCAGCATTTT; CDR3: CASSLVEGDRYSNQPQHF
V: TRBV27; size: NA; J: TRBJ1-1; D: NA; DNA: TGTGCCAGCAGTCTCACAGGGAGCACTGAAGCTTTCTTT; CDR3: CASSLTGSTEAFF
V: TRBV18; size: NA; J: TRBJ2-7; D: NA; DNA: TGTGCCAGCTCACCAGGGGTAGTTCTACCCACCTACGAGCAGTACTTC; CDR3: CASSPGVVLPTYEQYF
V: TRBV9; size: NA; J: TRBJ2-4; D: TRBD1; DNA: TGTGCCAGCAGCACCACTTGGACAGGAGAAAACATTCAGTACTTC; CDR3: CASSTTWTGENIQYF
V: TRBV5-1; size: NA; J: TRBJ1-4; D: TRBD1; DNA: TGCGCCAGCAGCTTGGGCGACAGGGACGGAGCAACTAATGAAAAACTGTTTTTT; CDR3: CASSLGDRDGATNEKLFF
V: TRBV7-9; size: NA; J: TRBJ2-5; D: NA; DNA: TGTGCCAGCAGCTCCCCTTTGGGCCCCTCAGAGACCCAGTACTTC; CDR3: CASSSPLGPSETQYF
V: TRBV27; size: NA; J: TRBJ1-1; D: TRBD1; DNA: TGTGCCAGCAGTTTCGGTGGGACAGGTGAAGCTTTCTTT; CDR3: CASSFGGTGEAFF
V: TRBV4-3; size: NA; J: TRBJ1-1; D: NA; DNA: TGCGCCAGCAGCCAAGAAATCGGGTACATGAACACTGAAGCTTTCTTT; CDR3: CASSQEIGYMNTEAFF
V: TRBV7-2; size: once; J: TRBJ2-3; D: TRBD2; DNA: TGTGCCAGCAGCTTACTAGCGGGAGGGTTCCCCACAGATACGCAGTATTTT; CDR3: CASSLLAGGFPTDTQYF
V: TRBV19; size: NA; J: TRBJ2-3; D: NA; DNA: TGTGCCAGTAGTATCCGGATCCCATACACAGATACGCAGTATTTT; CDR3: CASSIRIPYTDTQYF
V: TRBV5-6; size: NA; J: TRBJ2-7; D: TRBD1; DNA: TGTGCCAGCAGCTCACCGACGACAGGGGGCGAGCAGTACTTC; CDR3: CASSSPTTGGEQYF
V: TRBV4-1; size: NA; J: TRBJ1-6; D: NA; DNA: TGCGCCAGCAGCCAAGGTACACAGGGCCTTAATTCACCCCTCCACTTT; CDR3: CASSQGTQGLNSPLHF
V: TRBV6-6; size: NA; J: TRBJ1-6; D: NA; DNA: TGTGCCAGCAGTTACTCGACGATCTCCTATAATTCACCCCTCCACTTT; CDR3: CASSYSTISYNSPLHF
V: TRBV9; size: NA; J: TRBJ2-1; D: NA; DNA: TGTGCCAGCAGCGCCAACACAGAGCAGTTCTTC; CDR3: CASSANTEQFF